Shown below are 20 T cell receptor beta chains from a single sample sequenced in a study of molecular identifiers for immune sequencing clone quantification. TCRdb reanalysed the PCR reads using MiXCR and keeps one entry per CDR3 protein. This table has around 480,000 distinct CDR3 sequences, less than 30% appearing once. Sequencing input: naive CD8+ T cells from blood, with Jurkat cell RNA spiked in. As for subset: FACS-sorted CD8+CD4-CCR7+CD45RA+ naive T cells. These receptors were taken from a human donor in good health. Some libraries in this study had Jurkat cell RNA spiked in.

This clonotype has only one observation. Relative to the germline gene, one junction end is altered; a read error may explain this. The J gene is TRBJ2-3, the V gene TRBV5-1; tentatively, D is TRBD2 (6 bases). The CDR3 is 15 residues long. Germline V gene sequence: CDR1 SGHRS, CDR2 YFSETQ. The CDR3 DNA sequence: TGCGCCAGCAGCTGGGGGGTCGGGAGCACAGGTACGCAGTATTTT. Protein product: CASSWGVGSTGTQYF.

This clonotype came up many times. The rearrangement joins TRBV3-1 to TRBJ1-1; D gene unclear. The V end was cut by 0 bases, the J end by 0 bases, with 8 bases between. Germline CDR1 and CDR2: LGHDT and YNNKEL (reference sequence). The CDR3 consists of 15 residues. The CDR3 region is CASSQDFRMNTEAFF. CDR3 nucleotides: TGTGCCAGCAGCCAAGATTTTAGGATGAACACTGAAGCTTTCTTT.

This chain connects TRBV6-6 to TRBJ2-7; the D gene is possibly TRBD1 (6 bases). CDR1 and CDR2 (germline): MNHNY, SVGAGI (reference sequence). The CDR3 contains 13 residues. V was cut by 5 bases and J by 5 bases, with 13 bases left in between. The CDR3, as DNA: TGTGCCAGCAGTACAGAACAGGGCCACGAGCAGTACTTC. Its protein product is CASSTEQGHEQYF.

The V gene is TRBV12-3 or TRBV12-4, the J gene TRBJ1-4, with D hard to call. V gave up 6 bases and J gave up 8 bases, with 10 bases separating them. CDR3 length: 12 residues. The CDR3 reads CASRSGGEKLFF. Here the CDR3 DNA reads TGTGCCAGCAGATCGGGAGGGGAAAAACTGTTTTTT.

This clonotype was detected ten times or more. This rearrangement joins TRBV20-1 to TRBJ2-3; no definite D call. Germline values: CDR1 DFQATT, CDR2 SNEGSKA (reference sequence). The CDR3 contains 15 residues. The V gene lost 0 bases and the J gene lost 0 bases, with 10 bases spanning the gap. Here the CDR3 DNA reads TGCAGTGCTAGAGATCTTCGCGGAAGCACAGATACGCAGTATTTT. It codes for CSARDLRGSTDTQYF.

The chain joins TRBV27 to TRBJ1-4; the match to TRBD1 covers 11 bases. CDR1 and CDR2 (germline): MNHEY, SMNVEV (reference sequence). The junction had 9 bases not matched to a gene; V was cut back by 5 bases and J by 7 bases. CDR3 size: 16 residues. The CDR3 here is CASSPWTGGAFEKLFF. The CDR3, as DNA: TGTGCCAGCAGTCCATGGACAGGGGGCGCTTTTGAAAAACTGTTTTTT.

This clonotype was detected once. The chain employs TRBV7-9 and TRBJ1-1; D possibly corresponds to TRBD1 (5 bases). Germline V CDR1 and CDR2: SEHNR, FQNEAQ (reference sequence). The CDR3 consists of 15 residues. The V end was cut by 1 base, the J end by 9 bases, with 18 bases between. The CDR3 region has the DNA TGTGCCAGCAGCTTAGGGGAGGGACTAGATCTAAAAGCTTTCTTT. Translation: CASSLGEGLDLKAFF. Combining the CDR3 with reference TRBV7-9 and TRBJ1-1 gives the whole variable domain DTGVSQNPRHKITKRGQNVTFRCDPISEHNRLYWYRQTLGQGPEFLTYFQNEAQLEKSRLLSDRFSAERPKGSFSTLEIQRTEQGDSAMYLCASSLGEGLDLKAFFGQGTRLTVV.

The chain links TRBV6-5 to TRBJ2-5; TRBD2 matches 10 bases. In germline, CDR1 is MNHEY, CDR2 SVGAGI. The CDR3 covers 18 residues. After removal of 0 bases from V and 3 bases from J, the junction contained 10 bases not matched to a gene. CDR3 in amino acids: CASSYSTSLAGVEETQYF. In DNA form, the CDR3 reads TGTGCCAGCAGTTACTCGACTTCCCTAGCGGGAGTTGAAGAGACCCAGTACTTC.

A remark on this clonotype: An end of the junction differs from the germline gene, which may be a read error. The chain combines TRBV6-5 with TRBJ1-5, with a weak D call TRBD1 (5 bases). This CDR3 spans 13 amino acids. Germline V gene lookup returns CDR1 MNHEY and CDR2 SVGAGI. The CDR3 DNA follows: TGTGCCGGCAGCGACAGTAACAATCAGCCCCAGCATTTT. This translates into CAGSDSNNQPQHF.

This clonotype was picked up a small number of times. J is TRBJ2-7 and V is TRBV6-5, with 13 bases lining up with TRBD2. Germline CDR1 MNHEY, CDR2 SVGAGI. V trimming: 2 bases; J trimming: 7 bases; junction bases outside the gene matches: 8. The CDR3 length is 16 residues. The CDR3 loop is CASSYNGLAGAEEQYF. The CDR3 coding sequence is TGTGCCAGCAGTTACAACGGACTAGCGGGGGCGGAGGAGCAGTACTTC.

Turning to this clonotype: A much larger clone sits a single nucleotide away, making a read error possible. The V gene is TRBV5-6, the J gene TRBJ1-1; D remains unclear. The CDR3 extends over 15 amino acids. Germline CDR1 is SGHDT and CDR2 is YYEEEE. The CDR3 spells CASSPTTRWNTEALF. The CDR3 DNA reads TGTGCCAGCAGCCCCACGACCAGGTGGAACACTGAAGCTCTCTTT. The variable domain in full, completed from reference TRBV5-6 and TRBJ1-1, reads DAGVTQSPTHLIKTRGQQVTLRCSPKSGHDTVSWYQQALGQGPQFIFQYYEEEERQRGNFPDRFSGHQFPNYSSELNVNALLLGDSALYLCASSPTTRWNTEALFGQGTRLTVV.

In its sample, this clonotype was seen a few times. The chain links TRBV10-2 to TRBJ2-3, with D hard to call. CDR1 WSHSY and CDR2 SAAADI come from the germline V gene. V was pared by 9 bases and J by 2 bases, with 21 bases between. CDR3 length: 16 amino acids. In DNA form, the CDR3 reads TGCGCCAGTAGCCCTTTGCCAGGAAACCCCACAGATACGCAGTATTTT. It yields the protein CASSPLPGNPTDTQYF.

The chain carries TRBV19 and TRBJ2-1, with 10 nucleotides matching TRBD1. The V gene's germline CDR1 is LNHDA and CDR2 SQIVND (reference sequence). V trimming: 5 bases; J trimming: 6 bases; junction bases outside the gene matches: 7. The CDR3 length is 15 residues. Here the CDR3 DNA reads TGTGCCAGTAGTCTGGACAGGGGGTTGGCCAATGAGCAGTTCTTC. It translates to CASSLDRGLANEQFF.

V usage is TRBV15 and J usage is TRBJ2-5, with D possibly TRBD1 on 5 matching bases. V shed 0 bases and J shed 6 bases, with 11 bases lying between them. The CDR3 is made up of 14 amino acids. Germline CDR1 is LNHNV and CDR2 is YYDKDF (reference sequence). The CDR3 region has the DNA TGTGCCACCAGCAGAGACCAGGGATCGAAGACCCAGTACTTC. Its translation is CATSRDQGSKTQYF.

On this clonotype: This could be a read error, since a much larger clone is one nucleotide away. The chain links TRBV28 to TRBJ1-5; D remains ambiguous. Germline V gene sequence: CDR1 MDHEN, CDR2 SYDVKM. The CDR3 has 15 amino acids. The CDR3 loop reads CASGFRGVSNQPQHF. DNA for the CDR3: TGTGCCAGCGGTTTCCGCGGGGTGAGCAATCAGCCCCAGCATTTT.

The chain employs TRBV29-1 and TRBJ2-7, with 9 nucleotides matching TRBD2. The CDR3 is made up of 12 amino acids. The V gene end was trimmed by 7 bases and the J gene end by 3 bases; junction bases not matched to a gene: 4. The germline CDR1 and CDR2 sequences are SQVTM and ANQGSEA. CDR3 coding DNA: TGCAGCGCCTTGACTAGCGGCTACGAGCAGTACTTC. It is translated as CSALTSGYEQYF.

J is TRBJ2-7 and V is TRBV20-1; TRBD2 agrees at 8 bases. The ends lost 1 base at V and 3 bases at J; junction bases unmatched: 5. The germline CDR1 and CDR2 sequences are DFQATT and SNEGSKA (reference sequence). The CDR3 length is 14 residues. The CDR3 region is CSARVSGIDYEQYF. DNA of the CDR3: TGCAGTGCTAGAGTTAGCGGGATCGACTACGAGCAGTACTTC.

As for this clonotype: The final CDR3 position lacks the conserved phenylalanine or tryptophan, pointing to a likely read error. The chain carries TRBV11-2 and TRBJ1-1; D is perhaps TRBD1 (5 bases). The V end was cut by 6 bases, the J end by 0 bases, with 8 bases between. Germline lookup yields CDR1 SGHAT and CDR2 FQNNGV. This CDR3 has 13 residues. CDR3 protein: CASRETVNTEAFS. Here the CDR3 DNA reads TGTGCCAGCAGGGAGACAGTGAACACTGAAGCTTTCTCT.

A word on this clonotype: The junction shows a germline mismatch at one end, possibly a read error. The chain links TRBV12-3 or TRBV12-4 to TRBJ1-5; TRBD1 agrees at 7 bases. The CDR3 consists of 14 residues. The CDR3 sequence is CASSLGQGVQLQQF. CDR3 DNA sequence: TGTGCCAGCAGTTTAGGGCAGGGGGTTCAGCTCCAGCAGTTT.

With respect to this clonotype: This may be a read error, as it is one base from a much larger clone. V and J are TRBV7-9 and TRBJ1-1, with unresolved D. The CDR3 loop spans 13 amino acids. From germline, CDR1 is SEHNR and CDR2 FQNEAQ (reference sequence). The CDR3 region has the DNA TGTGGCAGCGAGGCTTGGGCAAGAGATGAAGCTTTCTTT. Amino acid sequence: CGSEAWARDEAFF.